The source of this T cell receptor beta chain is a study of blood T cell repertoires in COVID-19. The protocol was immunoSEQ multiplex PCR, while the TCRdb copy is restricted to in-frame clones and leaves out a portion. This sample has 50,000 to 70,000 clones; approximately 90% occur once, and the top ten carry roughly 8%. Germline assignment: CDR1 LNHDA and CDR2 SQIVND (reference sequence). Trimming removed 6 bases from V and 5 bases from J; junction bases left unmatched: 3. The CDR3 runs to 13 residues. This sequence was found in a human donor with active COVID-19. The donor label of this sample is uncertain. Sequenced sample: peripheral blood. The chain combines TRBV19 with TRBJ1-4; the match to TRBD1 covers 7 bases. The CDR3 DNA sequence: TGTGCCAGTAGAGAGGGGGCGAATGAAAAACTGTTTTTT. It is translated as CASREGANEKLFF.